Presented here are 9 T cell receptor beta chains from one specimen sequenced in a study of CD8 T cells in Susac syndrome. Reverse transcription of roughly 0.5 to 1 ug RNA was performed with random hexamers. Via MiXCR, TCRdb re-called the immunoSEQ multiplex PCR reads, giving one row per CDR3 protein. There are about 130,000 distinct CDR3 sequences in the sample; just over 90% occur only once, and less than 0.4% lies in the top ten. The specimen sequenced was CD8+ T cells from PBMCs. The receptors originated from a human donor with multiple sclerosis.

The chain is built from TRBV28 and TRBJ2-7; D perhaps matches TRBD1 (6 bases). This CDR3 has 16 residues. Between the trimmed V and J ends, which lost 5 bases and 2 bases, there was a span of 19 bases. Germline CDR1 and CDR2: MDHEN and SYDVKM. DNA of the CDR3: TGTGCCAGCAGTCCGGTGTTCCGGGACACCGCCTACGAGCAGTACTTC. This sequence encodes CASSPVFRDTAYEQYF.

The chain couples TRBV13 to TRBJ1-2; possible D gene TRBD1, 5 bases. The V gene lost 5 bases and the J gene lost 4 bases, with 11 bases spanning the gap. The CDR3 totals 13 residues. Germline V gives CDR1 PRHDT, CDR2 FYEKMQ (reference sequence). The CDR3 loop is CASSKRTIYGYTF. The CDR3, as DNA: TGTGCCAGCAGCAAAAGGACAATCTATGGCTACACCTTC.

J is TRBJ2-7 and V is TRBV9; a weak D match, TRBD1 (6 bases). Germline CDR1 is SGDLS and CDR2 is YYNGEE. Deletions cut 3 bases from V and 1 base from J, with 8 bases between. This CDR3 has 13 residues. CDR3 protein: CASSADSSYEQYF. CDR3 sequence (DNA): TGTGCCAGCAGCGCGGACAGTTCCTACGAGCAGTACTTC.

In its sample, this clonotype was seen once. V usage is TRBV20-1 and J usage is TRBJ2-7; possibly TRBD2 for D (6 bases). Germline V CDR1 and CDR2: DFQATT, SNEGSKA (reference sequence). The CDR3 loop spans 13 amino acids. Between the trimmed V and J ends, which lost 6 bases and 3 bases, there was a span of 15 bases. The DNA of the CDR3 is TGCAGTGCCCGAGGGCGGGAAGACTACGAGCAGTACGTC. It specifies CSARGREDYEQYV.

V gene TRBV5-1 combines with J gene TRBJ2-7, with 8 bases aligning to TRBD1. There are 13 residues in the CDR3. Trimming cost V 5 bases and J 2 bases; bases outside gene matches: 3. The germline V gene has CDR1 SGHRS and CDR2 YFSETQ. The CDR3 region is CASRDRATYEQYF. The CDR3 DNA reads TGCGCCAGCAGGGACAGGGCCACCTACGAGCAGTACTTC.

This chain links TRBV30 with TRBJ1-2; the D gene is possibly TRBD1 (6 bases). The CDR3 length is 13 residues. V was clipped by 3 bases and J by 3 bases, with 11 bases between them. In germline, CDR1 is GTSNPN, CDR2 SVGIG (reference sequence). DNA of the CDR3: TGTGCCTGGAGAAACGGGGGCTACTATGGCTACACCTTC. It specifies CAWRNGGYYGYTF.

The V gene is TRBV20-1, the J gene TRBJ1-2; D perhaps matches TRBD1 (6 bases). Germline lookup yields CDR1 DFQATT and CDR2 SNEGSKA (reference sequence). The CDR3 is 16 residues long. V dropped 0 bases and J dropped 0 bases, with 14 bases sitting between them. CDR3 sequence reads: CSARDRATGTNYGYTF. Here the CDR3 DNA reads TGCAGTGCTAGAGATAGGGCCACAGGGACTAACTATGGCTACACCTTC.

The CDR3 bases are TGCGCCAGCAGCTTGGACGACGGACTCGGGCAGTTCTTC. It codes for CASSLDDGLGQFF. This rearrangement joins TRBV5-1 to TRBJ2-1, with D perhaps matching TRBD2 (5 bases). V lost 0 bases, J lost 12 bases, and 13 bases lay in between. CDR1 is SGHRS, CDR2 YFSETQ, per germline. There are 13 residues in the CDR3.

The chain is built from TRBV27 and TRBJ2-7; possibly TRBD1 for D (6 bases). Germline values: CDR1 MNHEY, CDR2 SMNVEV (reference sequence). The CDR3 contains 14 residues. The V end lost 3 bases, the J end lost 3 bases, and 12 bases lay between the germline ends. The CDR3 is CASSLGARDYEQYF. As DNA, the CDR3 is TGTGCCAGCAGTTTGGGGGCAAGGGACTACGAGCAGTACTTC.